A single sample is the source of the 30 T cell receptor beta chains below, sequenced in a study of T cell clones after liver transplantation. Assay: immunoSEQ multiplex PCR; the TCRdb copy retains only in-frame clones and omits some. The sample contains more than 100,000 clones, roughly 80% of which appear only once. The sample consisted of CD4+ T cells from blood, taken 45 to 50 months after liver transplant. These receptors were taken from a human patient who received a liver transplant. The graft donor may account for some of the T cells.

This clone was seen only once. In this CDR3 the conserved last residue, phenylalanine or tryptophan, is missing, so a read error is likely. The V and J genes are TRBV5-1 and TRBJ2-7; D perhaps matches TRBD2 (6 bases). Trimming took 2 bases from V and 7 from J, leaving 16 bases between them. The CDR3 length is 14 residues. Germline assignment: CDR1 SGHRS and CDR2 YFSETQ. The CDR3 nucleotides read TGCGCCAGCAGCTTTTCACTAGCTACCCTGGAGCAGTACCTC. It yields the protein CASSFSLATLEQYL.

In DNA form, the CDR3 reads TGTGCCAGCACCGGGACGGGTGACTATGGCTACACCTTC. Its translation is CASTGTGDYGYTF. This sequence joins TRBV9 and TRBJ1-2; possible D gene TRBD1, 5 bases. Trimming cost V 6 bases and J 3 bases, with 12 bases left between them. CDR1 is SGDLS and CDR2 is YYNGEE in the germline V gene. The CDR3 consists of 13 residues.

This chain connects TRBV6-6 to TRBJ1-1; 7 bases match TRBD1. This CDR3 contains 14 residues. V was pared by 6 bases and J by 1 base, with 5 bases of the junction left unmatched. The germline gives CDR1 MNHNY, CDR2 SVGAGI (reference sequence). In DNA, the CDR3 is TGTGCCAGCAGCCCCAGGGGGGAGAACACTGAAGCTTTCTTT. Protein product: CASSPRGENTEAFF.

This clone was picked up one time. This rearrangement joins TRBV30 to TRBJ2-1; D not certain. V dropped 0 bases and J dropped 9 bases, with 9 bases sitting between them. The CDR3 sequence is 12 residues long. CDR1 is GTSNPN and CDR2 is SVGIG in the germline V gene (reference sequence). CDR3: CAWSVGPTEQFF. The DNA of the CDR3 is TGTGCCTGGAGTGTGGGCCCCACTGAGCAGTTCTTC.

The rearrangement uses TRBV18 and TRBJ2-5, with a tentative D call TRBD2 (6 bases). Germline V gives CDR1 KGHSH, CDR2 LQKENI. Between the trimmed V and J ends, which lost 4 bases and 4 bases, there was a span of 10 bases. There are 13 residues in the CDR3. CDR3 DNA sequence: TGTGCCAGCTCACTTCGGAGGGGAGAGACCCAGTACTTC. Its translation: CASSLRRGETQYF.

The J gene is TRBJ1-2, the V gene TRBV29-1, with 10 bases aligning to TRBD1. The CDR3 length is 15 residues. Germline values: CDR1 SQVTM, CDR2 ANQGSEA. After removal of 1 base from V and 5 bases from J, the junction contained 7 bases not matched to a gene. The CDR3 DNA reads TGCAGCGTTGAAGTTAGGGACAGGGGATTTTATGGCTACACCTTC. Translation gives CSVEVRDRGFYGYTF.

This chain connects TRBV7-3 to TRBJ1-2, with D unresolved. Trimming removed 2 bases at V and 8 bases at J, with 9 bases between. Germline loops: CDR1 SGHTA, CDR2 FQGTGA. CDR3 length equals 12 residues. This CDR3 is CASSLGEFGYTF. CDR3 coding DNA: TGTGCCAGCAGCTTAGGGGAATTCGGCTACACCTTC. Together with reference TRBV7-3 and TRBJ1-2, the CDR3 gives the full variable domain: GAGVSQTPSNKVTEKGKYVELRCDPISGHTALYWYRQSLGQGPEFLIYFQGTGAADDSGLPNDRFFAVRPEGSVSTLKIQRTERGDSAVYLCASSLGEFGYTFGSGTRLTVV.

The chain employs TRBV4-2 and TRBJ2-5; 10 bases are a match to TRBD2. This CDR3 is 16 amino acids long. Losses at the gene ends were 1 base for V and 2 bases for J; bases not matched to a gene: 4. Germline CDR1 LGHNA, CDR2 YNFKEQ. CDR3 coding DNA: TGTGCCAGCAGCCAAGGAGCGGGAGGGGAACAAGAGACCCAGTACTTC. It codes for CASSQGAGGEQETQYF.

This clone was recorded once. The V and J genes are TRBV23-1 and TRBJ1-4; D remains ambiguous. TRBV23-1 is filed as an ORF, its function uncertain. The CDR3 totals 15 residues. Trimming removed 7 bases at V and 0 bases at J, with 12 bases between. CDR3 in amino acids: CASIPQPTTNEKLFF. CDR3 DNA: TGCGCCAGCATTCCCCAGCCTACAACTAATGAAAAACTGTTTTTT.

V gene TRBV29-1 combines with J gene TRBJ2-1; TRBD2 agrees at 15 bases. V gave up 6 bases and J gave up 6 bases; unmatched junction bases: 6. This CDR3 region has 15 residues. Germline V gene lookup returns CDR1 SQVTM and CDR2 ANQGSEA. The CDR3 sequence: CSVPGLAGGGNEQFF. CDR3 coding DNA: TGCAGCGTCCCCGGACTAGCGGGGGGGGGCAATGAGCAGTTCTTC.

In this sample, this clone turned up once. The chain recombines TRBV7-2 with TRBJ2-6, with 10 bases that match TRBD1. The CDR3 sequence is 18 residues long. With 1 base clipped from V and 1 base from J, the junction kept 4 bases outside the gene matches. Germline V gives CDR1 SGHTA, CDR2 FQGNSA. The CDR3 reads CASSLVVGQGSGANVLTF. The CDR3 region has the DNA TGTGCCAGCAGCTTAGTTGTGGGACAGGGGTCTGGGGCCAACGTCCTGACTTTC.

V gene TRBV14 combines with J gene TRBJ2-1, with D perhaps being TRBD1 or TRBD2 (6 bases each). V was clipped by 6 bases and J by 9 bases, with 15 bases between them. The CDR3 sequence is 13 residues long. CDR1 and CDR2 (germline): SGHDN, FVKESK. The CDR3 nucleotides are TGTGCCAGCAGAATGAATGGAGGGGGTGAGCAGTTCTTC. Amino acids: CASRMNGGGEQFF.

This clone was seen once. The chain has TRBV7-9 and TRBJ1-4; unclear D gene. The V gene's germline CDR1 is SEHNR and CDR2 FQNEAQ (reference sequence). The V and J ends lost 5 bases and 5 bases respectively, with 18 bases between them. This CDR3 is 16 amino acids long. The CDR3 is CASSPIPGVTNEKLFF. The DNA for the CDR3 is TGTGCCAGCAGCCCGATACCCGGGGTGACGAATGAAAAACTGTTTTTT.

This clone was recorded only once. The chain uses TRBV19 and TRBJ2-1; D is unresolved. V gave up 7 bases and J gave up 7 bases, with 14 bases separating them. CDR3 length equals 13 residues. Germline CDR1 LNHDA, CDR2 SQIVND (reference sequence). CDR3 DNA: TGTGCCAGTAATGTGGGCCCCACTAATGAGCAGTTCTTC. Translation gives CASNVGPTNEQFF.

This clone has a single count. The CDR3 loop is CASSLGLATNEKLFF. CDR3 sequence (DNA): TGTGCCAGCAGCTTAGGCCTCGCAACTAATGAAAAACTGTTTTTT. The rearrangement uses TRBV7-8 and TRBJ1-4; D is unresolved. Germline assignment: CDR1 SGHVS and CDR2 FQNEAQ. This CDR3 has 15 amino acids. The germline V and J ends were trimmed by 1 base and 0 bases, with 6 bases remaining between them.

The gene calls are TRBV18 and TRBJ1-1; 8 bases match TRBD1. Per germline, CDR1 KGHSH and CDR2 LQKENI. The J segment lost 1 base and the V segment lost 3 bases, leaving 7 bases of the junction unmatched. This CDR3 has 16 residues. DNA for the CDR3: TGTGCCAGCTCACCCCGAGGACAGGGACAGAACACTGAAGCTTTCTTT. The encoded protein is CASSPRGQGQNTEAFF.

V is TRBV2 and J is TRBJ2-1; D uncertain. CDR1 SNHLY and CDR2 FYNNEI come from the germline V gene. Trimming left V 1 base short and J 13 bases short, with 17 bases between. The CDR3 covers 14 residues. This CDR3 is CASSEGWLAPGQFF. The CDR3 DNA follows: TGTGCCAGCAGTGAAGGGTGGCTGGCTCCTGGTCAGTTCTTC.

The V call is TRBV6-1, the J call TRBJ2-5; 8 bases are shared with TRBD2. The CDR3 contains 14 residues. Germline lookup yields CDR1 MNHNS and CDR2 SASEGT. J gave up 5 bases and V 6 bases, and 8 bases lay outside the gene matches. CDR3 region: CASRQTGGRETQYF. The CDR3 DNA reads TGTGCCAGCAGACAAACGGGGGGGCGGGAGACCCAGTACTTC.

This chain links TRBV11-2 with TRBJ2-7, with D unclear. V was shortened by 8 bases and J by 6 bases, with 26 bases between the two germline ends. This CDR3 comprises 16 residues. CDR1 and CDR2 from the germline V gene are SGHAT and FQNNGV. The CDR3, as DNA: TGTGCCAGCTCTCCAAGACGGCAATCACTTCCGTCCGAGCAGTACTTC. It yields the protein CASSPRRQSLPSEQYF.

The chain has TRBV4-3 and TRBJ1-6; D perhaps matches TRBD1 (6 bases). Per the germline V gene, CDR1 is LGHNA and CDR2 is YSLEER. V lost 0 bases, J lost 9 bases, and 12 bases lay in between. There are 15 residues in the CDR3. The CDR3 is CASSQDRTGISPLHF. The CDR3 coding sequence is TGCGCCAGCAGCCAAGATCGTACAGGGATTTCACCCCTCCACTTT.

This chain connects TRBV2 to TRBJ1-4; D is ambiguous. CDR3 size: 14 residues. Germline loops: CDR1 SNHLY, CDR2 FYNNEI. V dropped 8 bases and J dropped 8 bases, with 18 bases sitting between them. In nucleotides, the CDR3 is TGTGCCAGCGGATGGGGTACCCTATCCGAAAAACTGTTTTTT. This sequence encodes CASGWGTLSEKLFF.

The chain uses TRBV6-1 and TRBJ1-3; D ambiguous. The V end was cut by 1 base, the J end by 3 bases, with 1 base between. This CDR3 is 12 amino acids long. Germline V gene lookup returns CDR1 MNHNS and CDR2 SASEGT. The CDR3 loop reads CASSEVGNTIYF. In DNA, the CDR3 is TGTGCCAGCAGTGAAGTTGGAAACACCATATATTTT.

CDR3 bases: TGCGCCAGCAGCTTACAAGCTAGCGTCTCCTACAATGAGCAGTTCTTC. Its protein is CASSLQASVSYNEQFF. This sequence joins TRBV5-1 and TRBJ2-1; tentative D call: TRBD2 (6 bases). V gave up 2 bases and J gave up 0 bases, with 12 bases separating them. This CDR3 region has 16 residues. CDR1 and CDR2 (germline): SGHRS, YFSETQ.

The V call is TRBV7-8, the J call TRBJ1-2, with D possibly matching TRBD1 (6 bases). V was clipped by 10 bases and J by 4 bases, with 22 bases between them. The CDR3 runs to 15 residues. Germline V gene sequence: CDR1 SGHVS, CDR2 FQNEAQ. CDR3: CATTPGLGQTYGYTF. CDR3 nucleotides: TGTGCCACCACCCCAGGCCTGGGACAAACCTATGGCTACACCTTC.

This chain uses TRBV7-6 with TRBJ2-2; 11 bases map to TRBD2. This CDR3 region has 15 residues. V lost 7 bases and J lost 6; bases outside the gene matches: 7. Per the germline V gene, CDR1 is SGHVS and CDR2 is FNYEAQ. As DNA, the CDR3 is TGTGCCAGCACCCTTAGCGGGAGGGAAGCCGGGGAGCTGTTTTTT. It translates to CASTLSGREAGELFF.

This sequence joins TRBV19 and TRBJ1-2, with 9 bases that match TRBD1. The germline gives CDR1 LNHDA, CDR2 SQIVND (reference sequence). Trimming took 7 bases from V and 5 from J; bases not matched to a gene: 14. This CDR3 region has 16 residues. The CDR3: CASTQSRDRVLYGYTF. CDR3 in DNA: TGTGCCAGTACCCAATCCCGGGACAGGGTGTTGTATGGCTACACCTTC.

The chain carries TRBV27 and TRBJ2-6; D not resolved. The germline gives CDR1 MNHEY, CDR2 SMNVEV (reference sequence). V lost 8 bases and J 1 base, leaving 12 bases between the germline ends. The CDR3 sequence is 15 residues long. As DNA, the CDR3 is TGTGCCAGCGGCTCCGAAGGGTCTGGGGCCAACGTCCTGACTTTC. Its protein is CASGSEGSGANVLTF.

The rearrangement links TRBV18 to TRBJ1-5; 7 bases fit TRBD1. CDR3 size: 15 residues. V trimming: 4 bases; J trimming: 6 bases; junction bases outside the gene matches: 9. The germline CDR1 and CDR2 sequences are KGHSH and LQKENI. CDR3 bases: TGTGCCAGCTCACAGGGACAGCCGGGGGGTCAGCCCCAGCATTTT. Protein product: CASSQGQPGGQPQHF. The variable domain in full, completed from reference TRBV18 and TRBJ1-5, reads NAGVMQNPRHLVRRRGQEARLRCSPMKGHSHVYWYRQLPEEGLKFMVYLQKENIIDESGMPKERFSAEFPKEGPSILRIQQVVRGDSAAYFCASSQGQPGGQPQHFGDGTRLSIL.

This clone was seen only a few times. The DNA of the CDR3 is TGTGCCAGCTCACCGGGGACGACTGAAGCTTTCTTT. Translated, it gives CASSPGTTEAFF. The chain joins TRBV18 to TRBJ1-1; possible D gene TRBD1, 5 bases. The germline V gene encodes CDR1 KGHSH and CDR2 LQKENI. This CDR3 spans 12 amino acids. Trimming took off 3 bases at V and 5 bases at J, with 7 bases between the two ends.

The V gene is TRBV5-1, the J gene TRBJ2-2; weak D call: TRBD2 (5 bases). The germline V and J ends were trimmed by 3 bases and 2 bases, with 11 bases remaining between them. The CDR3 covers 15 residues. The germline CDR1 and CDR2 sequences are SGHRS and YFSETQ. CDR3 residues: CASSSGSSNTGELFF. For the CDR3, the DNA is TGCGCCAGCAGCTCGGGGTCGAGTAACACCGGGGAGCTGTTTTTT.